This T cell receptor (beta chain) derives from a study of read filtering for tumor transcriptome and immune sequencing. Study results and limitations: The CD138-negative fraction was mixed bone marrow immune cells, not pure T cells.

The library was built from about 370 ng RNA with molecular barcoded adaptors for alpha/delta and beta/gamma chains. TCRdb reprocessed the reads via MiXCR and lists one record per CDR3 protein. This sample has some 40,000 distinct CDR3 sequences, with roughly 15% found just once. The CDR3 has 13 amino acids. V was clipped by 0 bases and J by 0 bases, with 2 bases between them. CDR1 is SGHTA and CDR2 is FQGTGA in the germline V gene. This clonotype was counted ten times or more. The antigen is unknown. This receptor was obtained from a donor over 35 with multiple myeloma. V and J are TRBV7-3 and TRBJ2-5; no clear D. What was sequenced was a population of CD138-negative cells sorted from bone marrow. The CDR3 protein is CASSLTHQETQYF. CDR3 bases: TGTGCCAGCAGCTTAACACACCAAGAGACCCAGTACTTC.